This TCR beta chain was documented in a study of cytomegalovirus exposure and HLA in healthy donors. The overall study: Early released data comprised 80 million or so unique TCRs from HLA-typed donors.

CDR1 and CDR2 (germline): LGHNA, YSLEER. This CDR3 contains 15 residues. With V trimmed by 1 base and J by 5 bases, 5 bases remained unmatched. Use of 60 Vbeta and 13 Jbeta primers characterized the PCR. The repertoire was sequenced with immunoSEQ multiplex PCR; TCRdb's copy has only in-frame clones and lacks some. Counted here are around 200,000 clones, approximately 80% occurring once; the ten biggest clones make up less than 2.5%. The genes are TRBV4-3 and TRBJ2-1; 7 nucleotides line up with TRBD2. Sequenced input: PBMCs. This sequence was found in a woman aged 45 to 65 in good health and CMV-seronegative. The CDR3 is CASSQAGGLHNEQFF. The CDR3 region has the DNA TGCGCCAGCAGCCAAGCGGGGGGTCTCCACAATGAGCAGTTCTTC.